A selection of T cell receptor beta chains follows, all from one sample in a study of T cells in Graves' hyperthyroidism and ophthalmopathy. A single record per CDR3 protein comes from TCRdb applying MiXCR to the multiplex PCR reads. Of some 440,000 distinct CDR3 sequences in the sample, approximately 14% were seen once. Sequenced input: blood. The receptor source for this set is a woman between 18 and 29 years old with Graves' hyperthyroidism. CDR3s include the opening cysteine and the closing phenylalanine or tryptophan. D genes are given only for firm matches. Clone size is not always given. Where it is, it says once, few, many or a class for expanded clones.

clone_size	v_call	j_call	d_call	cdr3_nt	cdr3_aa
many	TRBV20-1	TRBJ2-3	TRBD2	TGCAGTGCTAGATGCGGGCGGACTAGCGGCGATATTAGCGCAGATACGCAGTATTTT	CSARCGRTSGDISADTQYF
many	TRBV3-1	TRBJ1-6	.	TGTGCCAGCAGCCAAGGGGGGGGGAGTTCACCCCTCCACTTT	CASSQGGGSSPLHF
.	TRBV10-3	TRBJ2-1	.	TGTGCCATCAGTGAGTGGGCCCAAGTTTACAATGAGCAGTTCTTC	CAISEWAQVYNEQFF
few	TRBV30	TRBJ2-1	.	TGTGCCTGGAGGGGCTTGAAAAAGAGCTCCTACAATGAGCAGTTCTTC	CAWRGLKKSSYNEQFF
many	TRBV18	TRBJ2-1	TRBD2	TGTGCCAGCTCACCACCGGAGGCTAGCGGAGCACAGTTCTTC	CASSPPEASGAQFF
many	TRBV5-1	TRBJ2-2	.	TGCGCCAGCACCTTACAGGGTCGGGACACCGGGGAGCTGTTTTTT	CASTLQGRDTGELFF
.	TRBV5-1	TRBJ2-1	TRBD2	TGCGCCAGCAGCTTGAACGGGGGGAATGAGCAGTTCTTC	CASSLNGGNEQFF
.	TRBV12-3/TRBV12-4	TRBJ1-1	TRBD1	TGCGCCAGCAGCATTGACAGGGGAATGAACACTGAAGCTTTCTTT	CASSIDRGMNTEAFF
few	TRBV5-1	TRBJ2-7	.	TGCGCCAGCAGCCTCCGAACTCCTAATGAGCAGTACTTC	CASSLRTPNEQYF
few	TRBV19	TRBJ2-6	.	TGTGCCAGTAGTAAGGCTGGTGGGGCCAACGTCCTGACTTTC	CASSKAGGANVLTF
many	TRBV5-6	TRBJ2-1	.	TGTGCCAGCAGAGATAACAATGAGCAGTTCTTC	CASRDNNEQFF
many	TRBV3-1	TRBJ2-1	TRBD1	TGTGCCAGCAGCCTCTTCGGACAGGGCCCAGACAATGAGCAGTTCTTC	CASSLFGQGPDNEQFF
many	TRBV11-2	TRBJ2-5	TRBD2	TGTGCCAGCAGCTTAGGCGGTAGCGGGACGGAGACCCAGTACTTC	CASSLGGSGTETQYF
.	TRBV7-9	TRBJ1-5	.	TGTGCCAGCAGCTTAGTAGGGATGAGTCAGCCCCAGCATTTT	CASSLVGMSQPQHF
few	TRBV29-1	TRBJ2-1	.	TGCAGCGTTGAGGCCGCTTATGAGCAGTTCTTC	CSVEAAYEQFF
many	TRBV3-1	TRBJ2-7	TRBD2	TGTGCCAGCAGCCAAGGGTTTGGGGAGGGGGAGCAGTACTTC	CASSQGFGEGEQYF
many	TRBV2	TRBJ1-4	.	TGTGCCAGCAGTAAAGTTGACCTGAATGAAAAACTGTTTTTT	CASSKVDLNEKLFF
.	TRBV4-1	TRBJ2-5	.	TGCGCCAGCAGCCAAAAGGAGGAAGAGACCCAGTACTTC	CASSQKEEETQYF
many	TRBV4-1	TRBJ2-7	TRBD2	TGCGCCAGCAGCCAAGATGCTCACTTGGCTAGCGGGAGGGGGGACGAGCAGTACTTC	CASSQDAHLASGRGDEQYF
few	TRBV20-1	TRBJ1-1	.	TGCAGTGCTAGAAGGGAGGTGAACACTGAAGCTTTCTTT	CSARREVNTEAFF
many	TRBV7-8	TRBJ2-7	TRBD1	TGTGCCAGCAGCCGCGGGACAGGGACCTCCTACGAGCAGTACTTC	CASSRGTGTSYEQYF
many	TRBV30	TRBJ2-7	.	TGTGCCTGGAGTTTAGGGGGCTACGAGCAGTACTTC	CAWSLGGYEQYF
.	TRBV4-2	TRBJ2-1	TRBD1	TGTGCCAGCAGCCAAGCTGACAGGGAGTACAATGAGCAGTTCTTC	CASSQADREYNEQFF
many	TRBV6-1	TRBJ2-2	.	TGTGCCAGCAGTGAAGGGGACACCGGGGAGCTGTTTTTT	CASSEGDTGELFF
many	TRBV9	TRBJ2-7	TRBD1	TGTGCCAGCAGCGTAGGATCCGGGACAGGGGGATACGAGCAGTACTTC	CASSVGSGTGGYEQYF
.	TRBV6-2/TRBV6-3	TRBJ2-1	.	TGTGCCAGCAGTTACTCGCGGGACTACAATGAGCAGTTCTTC	CASSYSRDYNEQFF
.	TRBV6-1	TRBJ1-5	TRBD1	TGTGCCAGCAGTAGACAGGGTTCTGACCAGCCCCAGCATTTT	CASSRQGSDQPQHF
few	TRBV10-3	TRBJ2-2	TRBD1	TGTGCCATCAGTCAGGGGGCGCGAGGGACCGGGGAGCTGTTTTTT	CAISQGARGTGELFF
.	TRBV9	TRBJ1-1	.	TGTGCCAGCAGCCCCTCCGGGGTCGGAGGGGCTGAAGCTTTCTTT	CASSPSGVGGAEAFF
many	TRBV27	TRBJ1-5	.	TGTGCCAGCAGTCCCCACCCCAGATTGTTTGGCCAGCCCCAGCATTTT	CASSPHPRLFGQPQHF
.	TRBV7-9	TRBJ2-7	.	TGTGCCAGCAGCCCACCGAGGTCCTCGAGCGAGCAGTACTTC	CASSPPRSSSEQYF
.	TRBV29-1	TRBJ2-1	TRBD1	TGCAGCGTTGAAAAAGGACCAGGGGGTGAGCAGTTCTTC	CSVEKGPGGEQFF
many	TRBV6-5	TRBJ1-1	.	TGTGCCAGCAGTTACTCTTATATCGGGGACACTGAAGCTTTCTTT	CASSYSYIGDTEAFF
.	TRBV19	TRBJ1-2	.	TGTGCCAGTAGTATGCAGGGGCCCATCTATGGCTACACCTTC	CASSMQGPIYGYTF
.	TRBV7-8	TRBJ1-3	.	TGTGCCAGCAGCCTACTCGCGGGGTCCCCCTCTGGAAACACCATATATTTT	CASSLLAGSPSGNTIYF
many	TRBV6-1	TRBJ2-5	.	TGTGCCAGCAACCTAGTTCTAGCTAAAGAGACCCAGTACTTC	CASNLVLAKETQYF
many	TRBV2	TRBJ2-1	TRBD2	TGTGCCAGCAAAAGGACGGCTAGCGGGAGCATCAATGAGCAGTTCTTC	CASKRTASGSINEQFF
many	TRBV6-1	TRBJ1-1	.	TGTGCCAGCAGTGAAAATATAGGGGGTTACACTGAAGCTTTCTTT	CASSENIGGYTEAFF
many	TRBV5-1	TRBJ1-5	TRBD1	TGCGCCAGCAGCTTGGGGACAGGGGAAGCCCAGCCCCAGCATTTT	CASSLGTGEAQPQHF
.	TRBV7-3	TRBJ2-3	.	TGTGCCAGCAGCCAAGATCCACCTAACGGGCCAGATACGCAGTATTTT	CASSQDPPNGPDTQYF
.	TRBV6-9	TRBJ1-6	.	TGTGCCAGCAGTTACGGGGGGTCTAATTCACCCCTCCACTTT	CASSYGGSNSPLHF
few	TRBV7-2	TRBJ2-7	.	TGTGCCAGCAGCTCAACCGGGACACTCATTTACGAGCAGTACTTC	CASSSTGTLIYEQYF
many	TRBV20-1	TRBJ2-1	TRBD2	TGCAGTGCTACGCCCTTTGCGGGAGGGCCCCACAATGAGCAGTTCTTC	CSATPFAGGPHNEQFF
.	TRBV28	TRBJ2-7	.	TGTGCCAGCAGAACGCAAATTTCCTACGAGCAGTACTTC	CASRTQISYEQYF
.	TRBV6-9	TRBJ1-3	.	TGTGCCAGCAGTTACTCGAACGGACTCTCTGGAAACACCATATATTTT	CASSYSNGLSGNTIYF
many	TRBV11-2	TRBJ2-3	.	TGTGCCAGCAGCTCTATGGGGGGGGCTACGGCACTCGGTACGCAGTATTTT	CASSSMGGATALGTQYF
many	TRBV20-1	TRBJ1-6	TRBD1	TGCAGTGTTAGGGACAGGGAAACTTCACCCCTCCACTTT	CSVRDRETSPLHF
many	TRBV15	TRBJ2-5	TRBD2	TGTGCCACCAGCAGAGAGGTGGTGATGGGACTAGCGCCTAAAGAGACCCAGTACTTC	CATSREVVMGLAPKETQYF
many	TRBV5-1	TRBJ2-7	TRBD1	TGCGCCAGCACCTCCCGGGACAGGTTTAACTCCTACGAGCAGTACTTC	CASTSRDRFNSYEQYF
few	TRBV6-2/TRBV6-3	TRBJ2-1	TRBD2	TGTGCCAGCAGTTACCCCAGCGGGGGGCCTGCGGGCAATGAGCAGTTCTTC	CASSYPSGGPAGNEQFF
many	TRBV20-1	TRBJ2-5	TRBD2	TGCAGTCCCCTTGGGGCGGCCGGGACTAGCGGGAGCGGGGAGACCCAGTACTTC	CSPLGAAGTSGSGETQYF